Listed below are T cell receptor beta chains from one sample, sequenced in a study of long-term antiretroviral therapy in people with HIV. This table comes from immunoSEQ multiplex PCR, and its TCRdb copy is limited to in-frame clones, with some not included. Found here are fewer than 40,000 clones, around 97% of them singletons; the top ten hold just under 3%. The sequencing used unsorted PBMCs, collected 6.9 years after starting antiretroviral therapy. All receptors derive from a man younger than 45 with HIV. The CDR3 runs from the conserved cysteine through the conserved F or W. A D gene is named only where the DNA matches it firmly. Size is stated for part of the rows, as once, few or many counts, or as a class when the clone is expanded.

clone_size	d_call	j_call	v_call	cdr3_aa	cdr3_nt
NA	NA	TRBJ2-3	TRBV6-5	CASSFRGGVGDTQYF	TGTGCCAGCAGTTTTCGGGGCGGCGTAGGGGATACGCAGTATTTT
once	TRBD1	TRBJ1-1	TRBV6-4	CASRTGTGTEAFF	TGTGCCAGCCGGACAGGGACTGGCACTGAAGCTTTCTTT
NA	TRBD1	TRBJ2-2	TRBV11-3	CASSLDTWTGDAGELFF	TGTGCCAGCAGCTTAGATACGTGGACAGGGGACGCCGGGGAGCTGTTTTTT
NA	NA	TRBJ2-1	TRBV4-3	CASSRYNEQFF	TGCGCCAGCAGTCGCTACAATGAGCAGTTCTTC
NA	NA	TRBJ1-4	TRBV19	CASSIVGGFGEKLFF	TGTGCCAGTAGTATAGTAGGGGGGTTCGGAGAAAAACTGTTTTTT
NA	NA	TRBJ1-1	TRBV19	CASSPQLNTEAFF	TGTGCCAGTAGCCCCCAGTTGAACACTGAAGCTTTCTTT
NA	TRBD2	TRBJ2-2	TRBV5-1	CASSPEAGANTGELFF	TGCGCCAGCAGCCCGGAAGCGGGAGCGAACACCGGGGAGCTGTTTTTT
once	TRBD2	TRBJ2-4	TRBV5-6	CASSRFAGDIQYF	TGTGCCAGCAGCCGCTTTGCGGGGGACATTCAGTACTTC
NA	NA	TRBJ1-2	TRBV6-1	CASSEALTAYGYTF	TGTGCCAGCAGTGAAGCGCTAACAGCCTATGGCTACACCTTC
NA	NA	TRBJ2-2	TRBV9	CASSAPLPQGPGELFF	TGTGCCAGCAGCGCACCTCTACCCCAGGGTCCCGGGGAGCTGTTTTTT
NA	NA	TRBJ2-7	TRBV19	CASSIVVFTDEQYF	TGTGCCAGTAGTATCGTGGTCTTCACCGACGAGCAGTACTTC
NA	NA	TRBJ1-3	TRBV9	CASSVDARGNTIYF	TGTGCCAGCAGCGTGGATGCCCGTGGAAACACCATATATTTT
few	NA	TRBJ1-1	TRBV9	CASSVEAGRTTEAFF	TGTGCCAGCAGCGTAGAGGCAGGGCGGACCACTGAAGCTTTCTTT
NA	NA	TRBJ1-2	TRBV10-1	CASSESGYGYTF	TGCGCCAGCAGTGAGTCGGGGTATGGCTACACCTTC
once	TRBD1	TRBJ1-1	TRBV13	CASRQGTNTEAFF	TGTGCCAGCAGACAGGGGACGAACACTGAAGCTTTCTTT
NA	NA	TRBJ2-7	TRBV4-1	CASSQGETYEQYF	TGCGCCAGCAGCCAGGGCGAAACCTACGAGCAGTACTTC
NA	NA	TRBJ1-2	TRBV4-2	CASSQDYGYTF	TGTGCCAGCAGCCAAGATTATGGCTACACCTTC
NA	TRBD1	TRBJ1-2	TRBV28	CASSDRVYGYTF	TGTGCCAGCAGCGACAGGGTCTATGGCTACACCTTC
NA	NA	TRBJ2-3	TRBV15	CATSREGRGGTDTQYF	TGTGCCACCAGCAGAGAAGGGCGCGGAGGCACAGATACGCAGTATTTT
NA	NA	TRBJ1-2	TRBV6-1	CASSKEDTYYGYTF	TGTGCCAGCAGTAAAGAGGACACCTACTATGGCTACACCTTC
NA	NA	TRBJ2-5	TRBV2	CASKNRLIQKETQYF	TGTGCCAGCAAGAATAGACTAATACAAAAAGAGACCCAGTACTTC
NA	TRBD2	TRBJ2-2	TRBV4-3	CASSQANSGSPGGELFF	TGCGCCAGCAGCCAAGCAAATAGCGGGAGTCCGGGGGGGGAGCTGTTTTTT
NA	TRBD1	TRBJ2-7	TRBV30	CAGRTGGGYEQYF	TGTGCTGGCCGGACAGGGGGAGGCTACGAGCAGTACTTC
NA	TRBD1	TRBJ1-4	TRBV18	CASSPAFGTGNEKLFF	TGTGCCAGCTCACCGGCCTTCGGGACAGGCAATGAAAAACTGTTTTTT
once	NA	TRBJ2-7	TRBV30	CAWRASNPGEQYF	TGTGCCTGGAGGGCCTCTAACCCTGGCGAGCAGTACTTC
NA	NA	TRBJ1-4	TRBV7-9	CASSLLGEPTFYNEKLFF	TGTGCCAGCAGCTTACTGGGGGAACCGACTTTCTATAATGAAAAACTGTTTTTT
NA	NA	TRBJ2-7	TRBV5-1	CASSSGTLSAYEQYF	TGCGCCAGCAGCTCAGGGACGTTATCGGCCTACGAGCAGTACTTC
once	NA	TRBJ2-7	TRBV6-5	CASSYSLLPGSYEQYF	TGTGCCAGCAGTTACTCGCTGTTGCCAGGGAGCTACGAGCAGTACTTC
NA	NA	TRBJ2-3	TRBV30	CAWTKKEDTQYF	TGTGCCTGGACTAAGAAGGAAGATACGCAGTATTTT
NA	TRBD1	TRBJ1-5	TRBV6-6	CASSNPGGPNQPQHF	TGTGCCAGCAGCAATCCAGGGGGCCCTAATCAGCCCCAGCATTTT
NA	NA	TRBJ1-6	TRBV9	CASSGVQGMEDSPLHF	TGTGCCAGCAGCGGGGTTCAGGGGATGGAGGATTCACCCCTCCACTTT
NA	NA	TRBJ1-2	TRBV4-1	CASSQEPRPRPSGGYTF	TGCGCCAGCAGCCAAGAGCCCCGGCCTAGACCAAGTGGTGGCTACACCTTC
NA	NA	TRBJ2-2	TRBV4-3	CASSQGTGGELFF	TGCGCCAGCAGCCAAGGGACTGGCGGGGAGCTGTTTTTT
NA	TRBD2	TRBJ2-3	TRBV7-9	CASSLASGGDTQYF	TGTGCCAGCAGCTTAGCTTCGGGAGGGGATACGCAGTATTTT
NA	TRBD1	TRBJ2-4	TRBV7-6	CASSLAAGTGGQNIQYF	TGTGCCAGCAGCCTCGCCGCGGGGACAGGGGGACAAAACATTCAGTACTTC
NA	TRBD2	TRBJ2-2	TRBV7-3	CASSKAAGFWANTGELFF	TGTGCCAGCAGCAAAGCAGCGGGGTTTTGGGCGAACACCGGGGAGCTGTTTTTT
NA	NA	TRBJ2-7	TRBV19	CASSIRVPGPHASYEQYF	TGTGCCAGTAGTATAAGGGTCCCGGGACCGCACGCTTCCTACGAGCAGTACTTC
once	NA	TRBJ1-2	TRBV7-9	CASSFGPTSYGYTF	TGTGCCAGCAGCTTCGGACCTACCTCTTATGGCTACACCTTC
few	NA	TRBJ1-5	TRBV19	CASSWRIRQPQHF	TGTGCCAGTAGTTGGAGAATCCGACAGCCCCAGCATTTT
NA	NA	TRBJ1-2	TRBV2	CASSPGRSSGYTF	TGTGCCAGCAGTCCGGGACGGAGCAGTGGCTACACCTTC
NA	TRBD2	TRBJ2-7	TRBV13	CASSPPGGRVYEQYF	TGTGCCAGCAGCCCGCCGGGGGGGCGGGTGTACGAGCAGTACTTC
once	TRBD2	TRBJ2-7	TRBV27	CASSLGTSSSYEQYF	TGTGCCAGCAGTTTAGGGACTAGCAGTTCCTACGAGCAGTACTTC
NA	NA	TRBJ1-4	TRBV28	CASSLHVTATNEKLFF	TGTGCCAGCAGTTTACATGTCACAGCAACTAATGAAAAACTGTTTTTT
NA	NA	TRBJ2-3	TRBV18	CASSPDPLRGDTQYF	TGTGCCAGCTCACCCGACCCGCTTAGGGGTGATACGCAGTATTTT
NA	NA	TRBJ1-1	TRBV29-1	CSVLTAAGTEAFF	TGCAGCGTTCTCACCGCGGCCGGTACTGAAGCTTTCTTT
NA	TRBD2	TRBJ2-1	TRBV5-1	CASSLVDSGSYEQFF	TGCGCCAGCAGCTTGGTAGATAGCGGGAGCTATGAGCAGTTCTTC
NA	TRBD1	TRBJ2-6	TRBV4-3	CASSQATGTGAGANVLTF	TGCGCCAGCAGCCAAGCGACCGGGACAGGGGCTGGGGCCAACGTCCTGACTTTC
once	NA	TRBJ2-7	TRBV4-3	CASSQGPDSYEQYF	TGCGCCAGCAGCCAAGGGCCTGACAGCTACGAGCAGTACTTC
NA	NA	TRBJ2-7	TRBV10-2	CASSHGGSGDEQYF	TGCGCCAGCAGTCATGGGGGGTCGGGGGACGAGCAGTACTTC
NA	NA	TRBJ2-1	TRBV7-8	CASSLALTDRLEANEQFF	TGTGCCAGCAGCTTAGCGCTCACCGATCGTCTAGAGGCCAATGAGCAGTTCTTC
NA	NA	TRBJ2-3	TRBV7-2	CASRGAARTDTQYF	TGTGCCAGCAGAGGGGCAGCGCGCACAGATACGCAGTATTTT
NA	NA	TRBJ1-1	TRBV7-9	CASSLRGNTEAFF	TGTGCCAGCAGCTTACGCGGAAACACTGAAGCTTTCTTT
NA	TRBD2	TRBJ2-7	TRBV7-2	CASSPLAGGRYEQYF	TGTGCCAGCAGCCCCCTAGCGGGGGGCCGATACGAGCAGTACTTC
NA	NA	TRBJ1-4	TRBV7-6	CASSPRTNEKLFF	TGTGCCAGCAGCCCTCGGACTAATGAAAAACTGTTTTTT
NA	NA	TRBJ1-2	TRBV2	CASSDIGEWGYTF	TGTGCCAGCAGTGATATAGGTGAATGGGGCTACACCTTC
NA	TRBD2	TRBJ2-3	TRBV6-1	CASSMQREDTDTQYF	TGTGCCAGCAGTATGCAGCGGGAGGACACAGATACGCAGTATTTT
NA	NA	TRBJ2-2	TRBV4-3	CASSQAAGSTGELFF	TGCGCCAGCAGCCAAGCCGCGGGAAGCACCGGGGAGCTGTTTTTT
once	TRBD1	TRBJ1-4	TRBV2	CASSKEGQGATNEKLFF	TGTGCCAGCAGTAAGGAAGGACAGGGGGCAACTAATGAAAAACTGTTTTTT
NA	NA	TRBJ2-1	TRBV5-1	CASSLPGVEDEQFF	TGCGCCAGCAGCCTACCAGGGGTAGAAGATGAGCAGTTCTTC